What follows are 2 T cell receptor beta chains derived from one specimen sequenced in a study of control samples from healthy donors and cancer patients. The repertoire was sequenced with immunoSEQ multiplex PCR; TCRdb's copy has only in-frame clones and lacks some. This table holds around 26,000 clones, 75% to 90% found once. Sequenced: PBMCs. These receptors were taken from a man aged 55 to 69 with colorectal cancer.

The chain joins TRBV6-1 to TRBJ1-2; unclear D gene. CDR1 is MNHNS and CDR2 is SASEGT in the germline V gene. The CDR3 spans 13 residues. V dropped 3 bases and J dropped 4 bases, with 9 bases sitting between them. DNA of the CDR3: TGTGCCAGCAGTGAGATTACCCTCTATGGCTACACCTTC. Translating it yields CASSEITLYGYTF.

This sequence joins TRBV18 and TRBJ1-4, with unresolved D. The length of the CDR3 is 15 residues. The germline gives CDR1 KGHSH, CDR2 LQKENI. V gave up 4 bases and J gave up 1 base, with 10 bases separating them. CDR3 DNA: TGTGCCAGCTCACTAATGACGGGAACTAATGAAAAACTGTTTTTT. Translation: CASSLMTGTNEKLFF.